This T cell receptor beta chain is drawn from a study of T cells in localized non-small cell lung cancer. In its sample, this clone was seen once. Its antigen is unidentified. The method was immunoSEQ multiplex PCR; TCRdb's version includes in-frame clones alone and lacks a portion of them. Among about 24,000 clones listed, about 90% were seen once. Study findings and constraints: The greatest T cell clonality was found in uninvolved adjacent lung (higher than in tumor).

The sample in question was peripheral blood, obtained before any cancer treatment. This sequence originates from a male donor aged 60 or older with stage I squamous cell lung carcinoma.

CDR3 in amino acids: CASSAEGRGRETQYF. The CDR3 nucleotides read TGTGCCAGCAGCGCCGAGGGGAGGGGGCGAGAGACCCAGTACTTC. The rearrangement joins TRBV7-2 to TRBJ2-5; D assignment may be TRBD1 or TRBD2 (7 bases each). The CDR3 sequence is 15 residues long. Germline lookup yields CDR1 SGHTA and CDR2 FQGNSA. The germline V and J ends were trimmed by 5 bases and 4 bases, with 17 bases remaining between them.